The clone carrying this TCR beta chain was found a few times. Antigen: not known. The data derive from a study of T-cell memory formation after mild COVID-19. Study observations and caveats: Second-wave clones with a day 37 peak had unconfirmed SARS-CoV-2 specificity.

The germline V gene encodes CDR1 MNHEY and CDR2 SMNVEV (reference sequence). The CDR3 length is 14 residues. The V end was cut by 10 bases, the J end by 0 bases, with 16 bases between. TCRdb re-called the 5' RACE reads with MiXCR, one entry per CDR3 protein. The sample carries more than 250,000 distinct CDR3 sequences, roughly 18% recorded once. Sequencing was performed on PBMCs or a T cell subset sorted from them (not recorded which). This chain joins TRBV27 and TRBJ2-7; D possibly corresponds to TRBD2 (6 bases). The TCR was taken from a man aged 18 to 29 who had mild COVID-19 (a few samples of this study predate the infection). Cell type and time point are not known. CDR3 protein: CATARGILSYEQYF. CDR3 bases: TGTGCCACCGCCCGGGGGATCCTCTCCTACGAGCAGTACTTC.